This entry lists 32 T cell receptor beta chains sequenced from one sample in a study of blood T cell repertoires in COVID-19. Repertoires were generated with immunoSEQ multiplex PCR, while TCRdb's copy carries only in-frame clones and drops some. Of 200,000 or so clones in the sample, roughly 79% were seen once. Sequenced: peripheral blood. These receptors were obtained from a woman of 80 years or more with COVID-19, enrolled during active disease.

The V and J genes are TRBV16 and TRBJ1-4, with D possibly matching TRBD1 (5 bases). CDR1 and CDR2 (germline): KGHSY, FQNENV. The CDR3 runs 17 residues. Trimming stripped 5 bases from V and 0 bases from J, with 16 bases between. This CDR3 reads CASSDENSGPTNEKLFF. DNA of the CDR3: TGTGCCAGCAGCGACGAGAACTCAGGGCCAACTAATGAAAAACTGTTTTTT.

The J gene is TRBJ2-1, the V gene TRBV11-2; TRBD2 agrees at 9 bases. The length of the CDR3 is 15 residues. Unmatched junction bases numbered 9, after V lost 3 bases and J lost 9 bases. Germline V CDR1 and CDR2: SGHAT, FQNNGV. The DNA for the CDR3 is TGTGCCAGCAGCTTTGTAGCGGGAGTATTCGGTGAGCAGTTCTTC. Protein sequence: CASSFVAGVFGEQFF.

The genes are TRBV19 and TRBJ1-4; tentative D call: TRBD1 (6 bases). Trimming pared 8 bases from V and 6 bases from J, leaving 16 bases between. This CDR3 is built from 14 residues. Per the germline V gene, CDR1 is LNHDA and CDR2 is SQIVND (reference sequence). Here the CDR3 reads CASRQGRGYEKLFF. The CDR3 coding sequence is TGTGCCAGTCGCCAGGGGAGAGGTTATGAAAAACTGTTTTTT.

The chain has TRBV10-2 and TRBJ2-1; TRBD2 aligns across 11 bases. The CDR3 is made up of 15 amino acids. CDR1 and CDR2 (germline): WSHSY, SAAADI. V was clipped by 2 bases and J by 9 bases; unmatched bases: 6. As DNA, the CDR3 is TGCGCCAGCAGTGAGCAACTAGCGGGAGCGGGTGAGCAGTTCTTC. Its translation is CASSEQLAGAGEQFF.

This chain joins TRBV3-1 (or the pseudogene TRBV3-2) and TRBJ1-5; 7 bases are shared with TRBD1. Germline CDR1 LGHDT, CDR2 YNNKEL (reference sequence). The CDR3 length is 17 residues. The V gene end was trimmed by 1 base and the J gene end by 6 bases; junction bases not matched to a gene: 12. The CDR3 reads CASSQGFAGGGGQPQHF. As DNA, the CDR3 is TGTGCCAGCAGCCAAGGGTTTGCAGGGGGTGGGGGTCAGCCCCAGCATTTT.

This clone has just a few counts. This chain links TRBV7-9 with TRBJ2-5; no clear D gene. The CDR3 has 12 amino acids. The V end lost 3 bases, the J end lost 5 bases, and 7 bases lay between the germline ends. Germline V lookup: CDR1 SEHNR, CDR2 FQNEAQ (reference sequence). CDR3 amino acids: CASSLVEETQYF. The CDR3, as DNA: TGTGCCAGCAGCTTGGTGGAGGAGACCCAGTACTTC.

The chain joins TRBV13 to TRBJ1-1; 7 bases line up with TRBD1. Per the germline V gene, CDR1 is PRHDT and CDR2 is FYEKMQ (reference sequence). CDR3 length: 15 residues. Trimming took 4 bases from V and 1 from J; bases not matched to a gene: 6. Written as DNA, the CDR3 is TGTGCCAGCAGCTCCCGGACAGGATGGAACACTGAAGCTTTCTTT. It specifies CASSSRTGWNTEAFF.

The chain is built from TRBV11-2 and TRBJ2-3; possibly TRBD2 for D (6 bases). The CDR3 runs to 14 residues. Germline CDR1 SGHAT, CDR2 FQNNGV. Trimming cost V 3 bases and J 0 bases, with 7 bases left between them. The CDR3, as DNA: TGTGCCAGCAGCTTTAGCGGTAGCACAGATACGCAGTATTTT. It encodes CASSFSGSTDTQYF.

This chain connects TRBV11-2 to TRBJ2-1; TRBD2 aligns across 9 bases. Germline CDR1 SGHAT, CDR2 FQNNGV. The length of the CDR3 is 17 residues. V was clipped by 1 base and J by 10 bases; unmatched bases: 14. CDR3 sequence reads: CASSLGPTGLASREQFF. CDR3 DNA: TGTGCCAGCAGCTTAGGCCCCACCGGACTAGCGTCCCGGGAGCAGTTCTTC.

The chain couples TRBV5-4 to TRBJ1-1, with D possibly being TRBD1 (5 bases). The CDR3 loop spans 14 amino acids. Germline values: CDR1 SGHNT, CDR2 YYREEE (reference sequence). V dropped 4 bases and J dropped 3 bases, with 13 bases sitting between them. The CDR3: CASSQLRQHTEAFF. In DNA, the CDR3 is TGTGCCAGCAGCCAATTAAGACAGCACACTGAAGCTTTCTTT.

The chain uses TRBV29-1 and TRBJ2-7; D might be TRBD1 (6 bases). The CDR3 has 14 amino acids. The V end was cut by 5 bases, the J end by 7 bases, with 21 bases between. The V gene's germline CDR1 is SQVTM and CDR2 ANQGSEA. Written as DNA, the CDR3 is TGCAGCGTTACCGGGACAAGCCACCCTAGAGAGCAGTACTTC. It specifies CSVTGTSHPREQYF.

The chain has TRBV6-5 and TRBJ1-1, with D perhaps TRBD1 (5 bases). V was trimmed by 4 bases and J by 4 bases, leaving 19 bases between them. Germline V gene data show CDR1 as MNHEY and CDR2 as SVGAGI. This CDR3 has 16 residues. In DNA, the CDR3 is TGTGCCAGCAGTTTAAACCAGGGCGGCTCTCCCACTGAAGCTTTCTTT. Encoded protein: CASSLNQGGSPTEAFF.

The chain is built from TRBV2 and TRBJ1-1, with 7 bases aligning to TRBD1. Germline loops: CDR1 SNHLY, CDR2 FYNNEI. The length of the CDR3 is 15 residues. Trimming at V came to 6 bases and at J to 1 base, leaving 8 bases not matched to a gene. The CDR3 DNA sequence: TGTGCCAGCAGCGTCGCAGGGGGAGGGAACACTGAAGCTTTCTTT. It is translated as CASSVAGGGNTEAFF.

V usage is TRBV9 and J usage is TRBJ1-5; a weak D match, TRBD1 (6 bases). Germline values: CDR1 SGDLS, CDR2 YYNGEE. Trimming cost V 0 bases and J 4 bases, with 20 bases left between them. The CDR3 has 18 amino acids. The CDR3, as DNA: TGTGCCAGCAGCGTAGAGGGAGACGGACACAGGGCGAATCAGCCCCAGCATTTT. Translation gives CASSVEGDGHRANQPQHF.

This clone was picked up one time. The V call is TRBV7-9, the J call TRBJ2-1; the match to TRBD2 covers 10 bases. The CDR3 runs 15 residues. CDR1 and CDR2 from the germline V gene are SEHNR and FQNEAQ (reference sequence). V dropped 1 base and J dropped 6; count of bases not matched to a gene: 3. In nucleotides, the CDR3 is TGTGCCAGCAGCTTAGGTACTAGCGGGACCAATGAGCAGTTCTTC. Its protein product is CASSLGTSGTNEQFF.

This clone was seen a few times. The rearrangement joins TRBV2 to TRBJ2-7; tentative D call: TRBD2 (6 bases). Between the trimmed V and J ends, which lost 4 bases and 9 bases, there was a span of 13 bases. Germline V gene lookup returns CDR1 SNHLY and CDR2 FYNNEI. This CDR3 has 12 amino acids. The CDR3 loop is CASSGILAMQYF. In DNA form, the CDR3 reads TGTGCCAGCAGTGGAATACTAGCAATGCAGTACTTC.

The chain recombines TRBV5-4 with TRBJ2-1, with D tentatively TRBD2 (6 bases). With 5 bases removed from V and 4 bases from J, the gap between germline ends came to 16 bases. Germline-derived CDR1 and CDR2 are SGHNT and YYREEE (reference sequence). This CDR3 region has 15 residues. As DNA, the CDR3 is TGTGCCAGCAGATCGGGGCGGGGAGAATACAATGAGCAGTTCTTC. Residues: CASRSGRGEYNEQFF.

This chain links TRBV5-4 with TRBJ2-7; possible D gene TRBD1, 6 bases. V lost 0 bases, J lost 6 bases, and 16 bases lay in between. Looked up from germline, CDR1 is SGHNT and CDR2 is YYREEE (reference sequence). The CDR3 runs 15 residues. The CDR3 reads CASSLGAGDLVEQYF. The CDR3 DNA reads TGTGCCAGCAGCTTGGGGGCAGGGGATTTGGTCGAGCAGTACTTC. The whole variable domain, remainder taken from reference TRBV5-4 and TRBJ2-7, is ETGVTQSPTHLIKTRGQQVTLRCSSQSGHNTVSWYQQALGQGPQFIFQYYREEENGRGNFPPRFSGLQFPNYSSELNVNALELDDSALYLCASSLGAGDLVEQYFGPGTRLTVT.

The chain employs TRBV7-8 and TRBJ1-2; TRBD1 is a possible D gene (6 bases). The V end was cut by 5 bases, the J end by 4 bases, with 17 bases between. CDR1 and CDR2 (germline): SGHVS, FQNEAQ. CDR3 length equals 15 residues. CDR3 protein: CASSPYRAGAYGYTF. The CDR3, as DNA: TGTGCCAGCAGCCCTTACCGGGCAGGGGCCTATGGCTACACCTTC. Full variable domain (rest looked up from reference TRBV7-8 and TRBJ1-2): GAGVSQSPRYKVAKRGQDVALRCDPISGHVSLFWYQQALGQGPEFLTYFQNEAQLDKSGLPSDRFFAERPEGSVSTLKIQRTQQEDSAVYLCASSPYRAGAYGYTFGSGTRLTVV.

This clone occurred a few times. The J gene is TRBJ1-1, the V gene TRBV7-9; 7 positions match TRBD1. Trimming at V came to 5 bases and at J to 4 bases, leaving 7 bases not matched to a gene. CDR3 length: 14 amino acids. Germline values: CDR1 SEHNR, CDR2 FQNEAQ (reference sequence). CDR3 amino acids: CASSDRERGTEAFF. CDR3 in DNA: TGTGCCAGCAGCGACAGGGAAAGAGGCACTGAAGCTTTCTTT.

V is TRBV7-9 and J is TRBJ1-6; D perhaps matches TRBD1 (5 bases). The germline V gene encodes CDR1 SEHNR and CDR2 FQNEAQ (reference sequence). This CDR3 is built from 14 residues. Trimming stripped 3 bases from V and 4 bases from J, with 7 bases between. CDR3 sequence reads: CASSFAGYNSPLHF. CDR3 DNA sequence: TGTGCCAGCAGCTTTGCAGGGTATAATTCACCCCTCCACTTT.

In its sample, this clone was seen once. It may be a read error: a sequence one base away is much more abundant. The CDR3 bases are TGTGCCAGCAGCCCGGACAGGAACTATGGCTACACCTTC. Translation: CASSPDRNYGYTF. The J gene is TRBJ1-2, the V gene TRBV7-9, with 7 bases lining up with TRBD1. CDR1 and CDR2 from the germline V gene are SEHNR and FQNEAQ (reference sequence). The CDR3 has 13 amino acids. The V gene end was trimmed by 5 bases and the J gene end by 2 bases; junction bases not matched to a gene: 2.

This rearrangement joins TRBV18 to TRBJ1-1; D call uncertain. Germline V gene sequence: CDR1 KGHSH, CDR2 LQKENI. Trimming cost V 2 bases and J 3 bases, with 13 bases left between them. This CDR3 has 15 residues. The CDR3 nucleotides read TGTGCCAGCTCACCATTCTCGGGAGTTGACACTGAAGCTTTCTTT. Residues: CASSPFSGVDTEAFF.

This clone was detected a few times. This sequence joins TRBV5-5 and TRBJ1-2; D might be TRBD1 (5 bases). Trimming cost V 3 bases and J 4 bases, with 13 bases left between them. Germline lookup yields CDR1 SGHKS and CDR2 YYEKEE (reference sequence). The CDR3 is 14 residues long. CDR3 sequence reads: CASSSAGPSYGYTF. CDR3 nucleotide sequence: TGTGCCAGCAGCTCCGCAGGGCCATCCTATGGCTACACCTTC.

This rearrangement joins TRBV6-2 or TRBV6-3 to TRBJ1-2; D is unresolved. The CDR3 sequence is 12 residues long. Per the germline V gene, CDR1 is MNHEY and CDR2 is SVGEGT. V gave up 2 bases and J gave up 4 bases, with 5 bases separating them. The CDR3 loop reads CASSYRVYGYTF. In DNA form, the CDR3 reads TGTGCCAGCAGTTACCGGGTCTATGGCTACACCTTC.

This chain connects TRBV6-5 to TRBJ1-2; 10 bases align to TRBD1. Germline CDR1 reads MNHEY; CDR2 reads SVGAGI. Germline trimming cut 5 bases from V and 6 bases from J; bases unmatched to any gene: 3. The CDR3 is 13 amino acids. Written as DNA, the CDR3 is TGTGCCAGCAGTCGGGACAGGGGCCATGGCTACACCTTC. As protein: CASSRDRGHGYTF.

This chain joins TRBV29-1 and TRBJ1-1, with D maybe TRBD1 (6 bases). Germline CDR1 and CDR2: SQVTM and ANQGSEA. The CDR3 loop spans 13 amino acids. Trimming removed 6 bases at V and 4 bases at J, with 15 bases between. The CDR3 DNA reads as TGCAGCGTCCGGACAGCGTGGGGCACTGAAGCTTTCTTT. As protein: CSVRTAWGTEAFF.

The chain links TRBV27 to TRBJ1-5, with TRBD1 as a possible D gene (6 bases). Germline lookup yields CDR1 MNHEY and CDR2 SMNVEV (reference sequence). V lost 0 bases and J lost 4, with 10 bases in between. There are 15 residues in the CDR3. This CDR3 is CASSLSGGANQPQHF. The CDR3 bases are TGTGCCAGCAGTTTATCGGGGGGGGCTAATCAGCCCCAGCATTTT.

V usage is TRBV6-5 and J usage is TRBJ2-3; 11 nucleotides match TRBD2. Looked up from germline, CDR1 is MNHEY and CDR2 is SVGAGI. The CDR3 is 15 amino acids. The ends lost 0 bases at V and 4 bases at J; junction bases unmatched: 0. CDR3 sequence reads: CASSYSGLAADTQYF. The CDR3 DNA is TGTGCCAGCAGTTACTCGGGACTAGCGGCAGATACGCAGTATTTT.

The chain has TRBV7-2 and TRBJ2-3, with TRBD2 matching over 8 bases. CDR3 size: 14 residues. CDR1 SGHTA and CDR2 FQGNSA come from the germline V gene. The J segment lost 5 bases and the V segment lost 5 bases, leaving 6 bases of the junction unmatched. DNA of the CDR3: TGTGCCAGCAGCCCCGGACTAGCTGGAGATACGCAGTATTTT. It specifies CASSPGLAGDTQYF. The full variable domain, in which reference TRBV7-2 and TRBJ2-3 provide the parts outside the CDR3, is GAGVSQSPSNKVTEKGKDVELRCDPISGHTALYWYRQSLGQGLEFLIYFQGNSAPDKSGLPSDRFSAERTGGSVSTLTIQRTQQEDSAVYLCASSPGLAGDTQYFGPGTRLTVL.

The J gene is TRBJ1-5, the V gene TRBV19; D not certain. The CDR3 covers 13 residues. Trimming pared 10 bases from V and 3 bases from J, leaving 13 bases between. Germline lookup yields CDR1 LNHDA and CDR2 SQIVND (reference sequence). The CDR3 coding sequence is TGTGCCACGGATAGAGGGCTCAATCAGCCCCAGCATTTT. Amino acid sequence: CATDRGLNQPQHF. Full variable domain (rest looked up from reference TRBV19 and TRBJ1-5): DGGITQSPKYLFRKEGQNVTLSCEQNLNHDAMYWYRQDPGQGLRLIYYSQIVNDFQKGDIAEGYSVSREKKESFPLTVTSAQKNPTAFYLCATDRGLNQPQHFGDGTRLSIL.

This sequence joins TRBV15 and TRBJ1-6; D remains ambiguous. V lost 0 bases and J 9 bases, leaving 15 bases between the germline ends. The CDR3 length is 16 residues. Germline V gives CDR1 LNHNV, CDR2 YYDKDF (reference sequence). CDR3 in amino acids: CATSREGSSLVSPLHF. The CDR3 nucleotides read TGTGCCACCAGCAGAGAAGGTAGCAGTTTGGTTTCACCCCTCCACTTT.